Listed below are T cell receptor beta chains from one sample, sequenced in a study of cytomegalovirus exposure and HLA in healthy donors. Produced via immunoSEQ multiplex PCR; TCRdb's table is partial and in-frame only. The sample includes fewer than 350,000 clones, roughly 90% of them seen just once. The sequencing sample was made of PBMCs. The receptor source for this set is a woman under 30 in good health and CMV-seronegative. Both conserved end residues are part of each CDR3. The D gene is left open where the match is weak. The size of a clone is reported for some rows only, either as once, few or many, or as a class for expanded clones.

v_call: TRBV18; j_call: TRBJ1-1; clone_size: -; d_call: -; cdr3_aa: CASRRGGDSTEAFF; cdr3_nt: TGTGCCAGCCGGAGGGGGGGCGATAGCACTGAAGCTTTCTTT
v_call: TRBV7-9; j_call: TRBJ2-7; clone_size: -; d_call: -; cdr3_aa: CASSQLENYEQYF; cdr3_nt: TGTGCCAGCAGCCAACTAGAAAACTACGAGCAGTACTTC
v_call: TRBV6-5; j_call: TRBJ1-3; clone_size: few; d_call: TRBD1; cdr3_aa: CASLQGATIYF; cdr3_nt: TGTGCCAGCTTACAGGGGGCGACCATATATTTT
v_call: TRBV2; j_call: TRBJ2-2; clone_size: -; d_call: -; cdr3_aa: CASSEFGRGRELFF; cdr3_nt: TGTGCCAGCAGTGAATTTGGCAGGGGAAGGGAGCTGTTTTTT
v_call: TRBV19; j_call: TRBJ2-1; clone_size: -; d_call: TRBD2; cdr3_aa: CASTRSAGGPGNEQFF; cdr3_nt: TGTGCCAGTACCCGAAGTGCGGGAGGGCCTGGCAATGAGCAGTTCTTC
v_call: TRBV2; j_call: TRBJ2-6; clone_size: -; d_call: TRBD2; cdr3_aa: CASSGTMASGRAPGANVLTF; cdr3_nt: TGTGCCAGCAGTGGTACAATGGCTAGCGGGAGGGCCCCGGGGGCCAACGTCCTGACTTTC
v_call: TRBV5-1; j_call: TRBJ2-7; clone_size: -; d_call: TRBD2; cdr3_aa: CASSLRGSSGSSYEQYF; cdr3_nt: TGCGCCAGCAGCTTGCGTGGTTCTAGCGGGAGCTCCTACGAGCAGTACTTC
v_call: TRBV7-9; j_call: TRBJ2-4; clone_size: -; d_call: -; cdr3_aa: CASSLGPVQYF; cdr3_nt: TGTGCCAGCAGCTTAGGCCCAGTTCAGTACTTC
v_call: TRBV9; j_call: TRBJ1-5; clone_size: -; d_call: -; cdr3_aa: CASSRGGVQPQHF; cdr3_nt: TGTGCCAGCAGCCGGGGGGGAGTTCAGCCCCAGCATTTT
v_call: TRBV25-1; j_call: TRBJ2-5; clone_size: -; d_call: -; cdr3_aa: CASSAQETQYF; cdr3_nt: TGTGCCAGCAGTGCTCAAGAGACCCAGTACTTC
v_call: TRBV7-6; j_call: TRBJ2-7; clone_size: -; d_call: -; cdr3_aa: CASSLTASESYEQYF; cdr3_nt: TGTGCCAGCAGCTTAACGGCTAGCGAGTCCTACGAGCAGTACTTC
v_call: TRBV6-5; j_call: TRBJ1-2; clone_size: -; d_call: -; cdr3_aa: CASNKGGGGYTF; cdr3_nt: TGTGCCAGCAACAAAGGGGGGGGTGGCTACACCTTC
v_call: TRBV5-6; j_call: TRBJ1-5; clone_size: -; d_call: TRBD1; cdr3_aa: CASSRFNRQGTAQPQHF; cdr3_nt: TGTGCCAGCAGCAGATTCAATCGACAGGGAACGGCTCAGCCCCAGCATTTT
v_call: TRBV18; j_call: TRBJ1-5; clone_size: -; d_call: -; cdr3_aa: CASSPGGGHQPQHF; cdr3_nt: TGTGCCAGCTCACCCGGGGGAGGGCATCAGCCCCAGCATTTT
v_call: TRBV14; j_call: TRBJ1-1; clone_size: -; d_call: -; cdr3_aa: CASSQDWREPTGAFF; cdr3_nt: TGTGCCAGCAGCCAAGATTGGAGGGAACCGACTGGGGCTTTCTTT
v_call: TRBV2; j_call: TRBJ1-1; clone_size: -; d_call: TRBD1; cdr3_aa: CASRETGGITEAFF; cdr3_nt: TGTGCCAGCAGAGAGACAGGGGGGATCACTGAAGCTTTCTTT
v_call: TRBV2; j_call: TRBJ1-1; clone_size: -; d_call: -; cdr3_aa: CASRDSTENTEAFF; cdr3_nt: TGTGCCAGCAGAGACTCGACAGAGAACACTGAAGCTTTCTTT